Listed here are 9 T cell receptor beta chains from one sample, sequenced in a study of T cells after yellow fever vaccination. Each CDR3 protein gets one entry after TCRdb re-called the 5' RACE reads with MiXCR. The sample includes hundreds of thousands of distinct CDR3 sequences, about 12% seen only once; the top ten take 14% to 15%. Here the sequenced sample was PBMCs, taken on the day of the yellow fever booster vaccination. Receptor source: a man younger than 40 who received the YFV17D yellow fever vaccine.

This clonotype turned up a few times. J is TRBJ2-5 and V is TRBV7-6, with TRBD2 identical over 8 bases. V lost 5 bases to trimming and J lost 2 bases; unmatched junction nucleotides: 7. The germline V gene has CDR1 SGHVS and CDR2 FNYEAQ. This CDR3 has 15 residues. CDR3 sequence: CASSPIAGKQETQYF. The CDR3, as DNA: TGTGCCAGCAGCCCTATAGCGGGAAAGCAAGAGACCCAGTACTTC.

This clonotype was seen only a few times. V usage is TRBV5-4 and J usage is TRBJ2-1; 7 bases are shared with TRBD2. The CDR3 has 13 residues. J was trimmed by 2 bases and V by 6 bases; bases with no gene match: 2. Germline V gene lookup returns CDR1 SGHNT and CDR2 YYREEE (reference sequence). Here the CDR3 reads CASKGLPYNEQFF. The CDR3 coding sequence is TGTGCCAGCAAGGGACTACCCTACAATGAGCAGTTCTTC.

This chain connects TRBV29-1 to TRBJ2-7, with a weak D call TRBD1 (6 bases). CDR3 length: 15 residues. Trimming took off 0 bases at V and 2 bases at J, with 14 bases between the two ends. Germline V gives CDR1 SQVTM, CDR2 ANQGSEA. CDR3 amino acids: CSVEEFRDIPYEQYF. CDR3 DNA: TGCAGCGTTGAAGAATTCCGGGACATACCCTACGAGCAGTACTTC.

This sequence joins TRBV20-1 and TRBJ2-3, with 8 bases that match TRBD2. The CDR3 extends over 15 amino acids. Trimming cost V 1 base and J 2 bases; bases outside gene matches: 5. Looked up from germline, CDR1 is DFQATT and CDR2 is SNEGSKA (reference sequence). CDR3 loop: CSARVSGRTTDTQYF. CDR3 coding DNA: TGCAGTGCTAGAGTCAGCGGGAGAACCACAGATACGCAGTATTTT.

This clonotype was counted a few times. The chain's CDR3 is CSAPQVGGNEQFF. In DNA form, the CDR3 reads TGCAGTGCCCCCCAGGTAGGGGGCAATGAGCAGTTCTTC. The chain is built from TRBV20-1 and TRBJ2-1, with a weak D call TRBD1 (6 bases). Germline lookup yields CDR1 DFQATT and CDR2 SNEGSKA (reference sequence). The CDR3 is made up of 13 amino acids. V dropped 6 bases and J dropped 6 bases, with 15 bases sitting between them.

This clonotype was recorded many times. The J gene is TRBJ2-7, the V gene TRBV12-3 or TRBV12-4, with D perhaps matching TRBD2 (5 bases). This CDR3 contains 13 residues. Trimming took off 5 bases at V and 0 bases at J, with 8 bases between the two ends. The CDR3 loop reads CASSPGFSYEQYF. CDR3 nucleotides: TGTGCCAGCAGTCCGGGATTCTCCTACGAGCAGTACTTC.

The J gene is TRBJ2-3, the V gene TRBV28, with 8 bases fitting TRBD2. Germline CDR1 and CDR2: MDHEN and SYDVKM. The CDR3 is 13 residues long. V shed 8 bases, J shed 4 bases, and the junction held 5 bases outside the gene matches. The CDR3 nucleotides read TGTGCCAGCTACGGGAGGGTCTCAGATACGCAGTATTTT. It yields the protein CASYGRVSDTQYF.

This clonotype occurred a few times. The chain combines TRBV7-9 with TRBJ2-7, with D unresolved. The germline CDR1 and CDR2 sequences are SEHNR and FQNEAQ (reference sequence). There are 12 residues in the CDR3. The V and J ends lost 2 bases and 3 bases respectively, with 5 bases between them. CDR3 in DNA: TGTGCCAGCAGCTTACAGATCTACGAGCAGTACTTC. Protein sequence: CASSLQIYEQYF.

For the CDR3, the DNA is TGCAGTGCTTCCAGGGGACAGGATCAATTCCAGTACTTC. It translates to CSASRGQDQFQYF. This chain joins TRBV20-1 and TRBJ2-7, with 8 positions matching TRBD1. Germline V lookup: CDR1 DFQATT, CDR2 SNEGSKA (reference sequence). Trimming at V came to 5 bases and at J to 10 bases, leaving 13 bases not matched to a gene. This CDR3 contains 13 residues.